This record looks at one T cell receptor beta chain sequence and its context. As originally analysed: Amplifying reference gene primers gave estimates of nucleated cell counts. Only in-frame clones appear in the TCRdb table, and some are missing; sequencing was by immunoSEQ multiplex PCR. That table furnishes V, J and clone size, whereas the DNA furnished D and trimming. This sample has 110,000 or so clones, with 65% to 90% found just once. The CDR3 runs 13 residues. Per the germline V gene, CDR1 is MNHEY and CDR2 is SVGAGI. The germline V and J ends were trimmed by 2 bases and 6 bases, with 11 bases remaining between them. This specimen comes from a study of blood T cell repertoires in COVID-19. Overall study: From the United States, Italy and Spain came samples of acute and convalescent COVID-19. In each case, the material was cDNA or gDNA derived from T cells, B-cell-depleted T cells, or PBMCs.

This chain links TRBV6-5 with TRBJ2-7; tentative D call: TRBD2 (5 bases). Sequencing input: peripheral blood. The clonotype originates from a man aged 50-59 years with acute or convalescent COVID-19. The CDR3 bases are TGTGCCAGCAGTTACCGGCTAGCAGGCGAGCAGTACTTC. Its protein product is CASSYRLAGEQYF.